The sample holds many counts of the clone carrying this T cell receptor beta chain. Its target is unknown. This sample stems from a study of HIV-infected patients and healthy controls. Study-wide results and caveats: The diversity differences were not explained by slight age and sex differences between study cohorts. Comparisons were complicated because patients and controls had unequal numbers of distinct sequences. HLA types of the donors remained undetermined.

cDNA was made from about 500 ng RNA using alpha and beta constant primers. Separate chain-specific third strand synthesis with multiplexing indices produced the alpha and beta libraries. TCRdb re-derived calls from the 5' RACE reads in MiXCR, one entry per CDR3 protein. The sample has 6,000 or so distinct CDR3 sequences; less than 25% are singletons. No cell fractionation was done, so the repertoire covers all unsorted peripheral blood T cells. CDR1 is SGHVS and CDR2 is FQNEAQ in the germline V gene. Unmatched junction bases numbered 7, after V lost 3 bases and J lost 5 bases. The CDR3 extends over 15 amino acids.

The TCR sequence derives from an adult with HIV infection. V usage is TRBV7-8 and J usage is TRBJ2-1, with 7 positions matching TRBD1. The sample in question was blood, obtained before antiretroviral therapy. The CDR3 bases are TGTGCCAGCAGCTTCCTAAGACAGGGACACAATGAGCAGTTCTTC. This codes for CASSFLRQGHNEQFF.